Below, 18 T cell receptor beta chains from the same sample are listed, as sequenced in a study of regulatory T cells in long-lasting Graves disease. With iRepertoire HTBI primers and Arm-PCR of CDR3 regions, TCR beta libraries were built. In TCRdb, the multiplex PCR reads were re-called with MiXCR into one record per CDR3 protein. The sample lists 450,000 to 600,000 distinct CDR3 sequences; roughly 17% were seen once. Time point in this sample: newly diagnosed GD, antithyroid drugs for less than 3 months. Generation of the TCR library employed RNA extracted from PBMCs. Separately, the same data were catalogued under a study of T cells in Graves' hyperthyroidism and ophthalmopathy.

This specimen consisted of peripheral blood mononuclear cells (PBMCs), obtained at new diagnosis, from a patient treated with antithyroid drugs. These receptors were taken from a middle-aged man with Graves disease.

At least ten counts were recorded for this clonotype. This chain uses TRBV27 with TRBJ2-7, with D maybe TRBD2 (5 bases). The germline V gene encodes CDR1 MNHEY and CDR2 SMNVEV (reference sequence). The CDR3 covers 16 residues. The V and J ends lost 6 bases and 0 bases respectively, with 18 bases between them. The CDR3 spells CASSPLGSDRSYEQYF. The CDR3, as DNA: TGTGCCAGCAGCCCCCTTGGTAGCGACCGCTCCTACGAGCAGTACTTC.

The V gene is TRBV2, the J gene TRBJ1-4; no definite D call. Germline assignment: CDR1 SNHLY and CDR2 FYNNEI. Deletions cut 5 bases from V and 8 bases from J, with 18 bases between. The CDR3 loop spans 15 amino acids. The CDR3 reads CASSYRPRREEKLFF. The CDR3, as DNA: TGTGCCAGCAGTTATAGGCCCCGAAGAGAAGAAAAACTGTTTTTT.

For this clonotype: A far more abundant clone sits one base away, making this likely a read error. The chain recombines TRBV7-9 with TRBJ2-7; 7 nucleotides match TRBD1. This CDR3 comprises 15 residues. V gave up 4 bases and J gave up 3 bases; unmatched junction bases: 9. Germline CDR1 is SEHNR and CDR2 is FQNEAQ (reference sequence). The CDR3: CASSSGTATYYEQYF. The CDR3 coding sequence is TGTGCCAGCAGCTCCGGGACAGCCACCTACTACGAGCAGTACTTC.

This clonotype turned up a few times. The genes are TRBV6-9 and TRBJ2-7, with D possibly being TRBD1 or TRBD2 (6 bases each). The CDR3 loop spans 13 amino acids. The V and J ends lost 2 bases and 6 bases respectively, with 11 bases between them. CDR1 and CDR2 from the germline V gene are MNHGY and SVAAGI. The CDR3 DNA is TGTGCCAGCAGTTATCCACAGGGAGGCGAGCAGTACTTC. It codes for CASSYPQGGEQYF.

This clonotype was counted ten times or more. The chain carries TRBV28 and TRBJ1-2; tentative D call: TRBD1 (5 bases). CDR3 length equals 15 residues. With 2 bases removed from V and 3 bases from J, the gap between germline ends came to 13 bases. Germline CDR1 and CDR2: MDHEN and SYDVKM. The CDR3 here is CASSLTRALDYGYTF. Written as DNA, the CDR3 is TGTGCCAGCAGTTTAACCAGGGCCCTGGACTATGGCTACACCTTC.

This clonotype was counted only a few times. V usage is TRBV20-1 and J usage is TRBJ2-3; a weak D match, TRBD1 (6 bases). V was shortened by 0 bases and J by 7 bases, with 17 bases between the two germline ends. Germline-derived CDR1 and CDR2 are DFQATT and SNEGSKA (reference sequence). The CDR3 has 15 amino acids. The DNA of the CDR3 is TGCAGTGCTAGAGATGGTCGACTGGGGGCGAATACGCAGTATTTT. Translated: CSARDGRLGANTQYF.

As regards this clonotype: Being one base from a much bigger clone, this may be a read error. CDR3 nucleotides: TGTGCCAGCAGTGCAAGGGGGGGCACCTACAATGAGCAGTTCTTC. The encoded protein is CASSARGGTYNEQFF. The chain uses TRBV6-2 or TRBV6-3 and TRBJ2-1; the D gene is possibly TRBD2 (7 bases). In germline, CDR1 is MNHEY, CDR2 SVGEGT. V was clipped by 5 bases and J by 2 bases, with 13 bases between them. There are 15 residues in the CDR3.

This clonotype was detected a few times. CDR3 bases: TGTGCCAGCAGCTTATTCGGGAGAGAGAGCCCTGGAAACACCATATATTTT. Translated: CASSLFGRESPGNTIYF. V and J are TRBV7-9 and TRBJ1-3; no clear D. V was cut by 2 bases and J by 2 bases, with 16 bases left in between. This CDR3 contains 17 residues. Germline V gene sequence: CDR1 SEHNR, CDR2 FQNEAQ (reference sequence).

This clonotype was detected ten times or more. V gene TRBV11-2 combines with J gene TRBJ2-1, with D tentatively TRBD2 (5 bases). Trimming removed 1 base at V and 4 bases at J, with 11 bases between. Germline V gene lookup returns CDR1 SGHAT and CDR2 FQNNGV. This CDR3 is built from 15 residues. CDR3 in amino acids: CASSLVERHYNEQFF. DNA of the CDR3: TGTGCCAGCAGCTTAGTAGAGCGGCATTACAATGAGCAGTTCTTC.

This clonotype was detected many times. The chain employs TRBV11-2 and TRBJ2-7; 10 bases agree with TRBD2. Trimming removed 5 bases from V and 1 base from J; junction bases left unmatched: 8. In germline, CDR1 is SGHAT, CDR2 FQNNGV. This CDR3 region has 16 residues. CDR3 sequence reads: CASSVAWTSGSYEQYF. In nucleotides, the CDR3 is TGTGCCAGCAGCGTAGCATGGACTAGCGGTTCCTACGAGCAGTACTTC.

The sample holds many counts of this clonotype. The chain links TRBV7-2 to TRBJ1-5; TRBD1 matches 10 bases. J was trimmed by 3 bases and V by 0 bases; bases with no gene match: 2. The germline V gene has CDR1 SGHTA and CDR2 FQGNSA. The CDR3 runs to 16 residues. For the CDR3, the DNA is TGTGCCAGCAGCTTAGCTGGGACAGGGGTCAATCAGCCCCAGCATTTT. It is translated as CASSLAGTGVNQPQHF.

The chain combines TRBV30 with TRBJ2-6; 10 positions agree with TRBD1. The germline V gene encodes CDR1 GTSNPN and CDR2 SVGIG (reference sequence). Germline trimming cut 3 bases from V and 0 bases from J; bases unmatched to any gene: 11. CDR3 length: 19 residues. For the CDR3, the DNA is TGTGCCTGGAGGCTCTTCCGCGGGACAGGGGACTCTGGGGCCAACGTCCTGACTTTC. It specifies CAWRLFRGTGDSGANVLTF.

This clonotype was picked up many times. V gene TRBV5-1 combines with J gene TRBJ2-1; D not certain. The CDR3 sequence is 13 residues long. V lost 2 bases and J 7 bases, leaving 10 bases between the germline ends. From germline, CDR1 is SGHRS and CDR2 YFSETQ. DNA of the CDR3: TGCGCCAGCAGCTTCGGAAGGATGAATGAGCAGTTCTTC. Amino acids: CASSFGRMNEQFF.

The table lists this clonotype with many counts. The chain employs TRBV5-1 and TRBJ2-7, with 11 bases matching TRBD1. The CDR3 is 14 amino acids. Germline CDR1 SGHRS, CDR2 YFSETQ. The V gene end was trimmed by 3 bases and the J gene end by 10 bases; junction bases not matched to a gene: 9. CDR3 protein: CASSWASGQGGQYF. CDR3 DNA sequence: TGCGCCAGCAGCTGGGCCTCGGGACAGGGGGGACAGTACTTC.

The V call is TRBV3-1, the J call TRBJ1-3; D is ambiguous. The CDR3 contains 15 residues. With 0 bases removed from V and 0 bases from J, the gap between germline ends came to 6 bases. Germline CDR1 LGHDT, CDR2 YNNKEL (reference sequence). The CDR3 protein is CASSQEGSSGNTIYF. The CDR3 bases are TGTGCCAGCAGCCAAGAGGGGTCCTCTGGAAACACCATATATTTT.

In its sample, this clonotype was seen many times. CDR3 DNA sequence: TGCGCCAGCAGCGTGTTCACCGGGACAGGGAAAGAGACCCAGTACTTC. Amino acid sequence: CASSVFTGTGKETQYF. The chain couples TRBV5-1 to TRBJ2-5; 9 bases match TRBD1. The trim removed 4 bases at V and 3 bases at J, leaving 10 bases unmatched. The CDR3 runs 16 residues. Germline V gene sequence: CDR1 SGHRS, CDR2 YFSETQ.

This rearrangement joins TRBV28 to TRBJ1-1, with D perhaps matching TRBD1 (5 bases). Germline CDR1 reads MDHEN; CDR2 reads SYDVKM. The CDR3 length is 15 residues. With 6 bases removed from V and 4 bases from J, the gap between germline ends came to 18 bases. The CDR3 nucleotides are TGTGCCAGCAGACACGACGGGGGGGGAAGCACTGAAGCTTTCTTT. It yields the protein CASRHDGGGSTEAFF.

A remark on this clonotype: This may arise from a read error, as a much more abundant clone is one base away. This chain uses TRBV30 with TRBJ1-1; D gene uncertain. CDR1 GTSNPN and CDR2 SVGIG come from the germline V gene (reference sequence). V lost 5 bases and J lost 3, with 10 bases in between. The CDR3 spans 12 residues. The CDR3 loop reads CAWGKVDTEAFF. The CDR3 DNA follows: TGTGCCTGGGGAAAGGTGGACACTGAAGCTTTCTTT.